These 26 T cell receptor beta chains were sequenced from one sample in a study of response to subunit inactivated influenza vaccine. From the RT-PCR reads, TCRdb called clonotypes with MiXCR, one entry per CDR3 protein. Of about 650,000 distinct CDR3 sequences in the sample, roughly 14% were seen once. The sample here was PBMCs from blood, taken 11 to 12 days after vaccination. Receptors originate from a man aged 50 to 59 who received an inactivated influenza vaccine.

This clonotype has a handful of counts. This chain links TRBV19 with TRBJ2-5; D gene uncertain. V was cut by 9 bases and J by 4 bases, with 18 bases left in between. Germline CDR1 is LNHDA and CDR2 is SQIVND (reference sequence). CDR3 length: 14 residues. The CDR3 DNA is TGTGCCAGCGGCGGTACCGTTGGGGTAGAGACCCAGTACTTC. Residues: CASGGTVGVETQYF.

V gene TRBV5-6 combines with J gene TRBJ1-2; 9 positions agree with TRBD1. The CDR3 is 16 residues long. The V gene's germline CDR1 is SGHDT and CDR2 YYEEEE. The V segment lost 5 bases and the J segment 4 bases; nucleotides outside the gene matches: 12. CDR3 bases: TGTGCCAGCAGGATGGGTCCGGGACAGGGAATCTATGGCTACACCTTC. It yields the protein CASRMGPGQGIYGYTF.

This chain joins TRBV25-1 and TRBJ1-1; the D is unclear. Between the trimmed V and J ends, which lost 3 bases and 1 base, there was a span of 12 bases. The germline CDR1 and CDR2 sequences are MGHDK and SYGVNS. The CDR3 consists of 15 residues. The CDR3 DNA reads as TGTGCCAGCAGTGATTCCGGAGGGAGGAACACTGAAGCTTTCTTT. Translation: CASSDSGGRNTEAFF. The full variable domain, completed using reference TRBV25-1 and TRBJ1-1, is EADIYQTPRYLVIGTGKKITLECSQTMGHDKMYWYQQDPGMELHLIHYSYGVNSTEKGDLSSESTVSRIRTEHFPLTLESARPSHTSQYLCASSDSGGRNTEAFFGQGTRLTVV.

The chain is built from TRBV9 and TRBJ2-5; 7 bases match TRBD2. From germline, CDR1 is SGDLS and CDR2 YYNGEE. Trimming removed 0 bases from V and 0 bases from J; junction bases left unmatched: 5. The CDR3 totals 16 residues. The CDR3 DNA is TGTGCCAGCAGCGTAGAAAGGGACTACTACCAAGAGACCCAGTACTTC. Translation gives CASSVERDYYQETQYF.

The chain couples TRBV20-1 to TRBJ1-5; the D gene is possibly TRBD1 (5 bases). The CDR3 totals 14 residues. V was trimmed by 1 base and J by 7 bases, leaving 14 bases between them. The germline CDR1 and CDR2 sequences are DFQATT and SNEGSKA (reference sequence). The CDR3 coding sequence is TGCAGTGCTAGAGGAGGGGTGGGGGGACAGCCCCAGCATTTT. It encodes CSARGGVGGQPQHF.

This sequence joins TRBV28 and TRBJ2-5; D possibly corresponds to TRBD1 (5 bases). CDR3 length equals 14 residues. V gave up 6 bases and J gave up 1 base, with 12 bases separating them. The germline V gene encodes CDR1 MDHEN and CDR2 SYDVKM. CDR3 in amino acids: CASSPDSFQETQYF. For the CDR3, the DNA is TGTGCCAGCAGCCCAGACAGTTTCCAAGAGACCCAGTACTTC.

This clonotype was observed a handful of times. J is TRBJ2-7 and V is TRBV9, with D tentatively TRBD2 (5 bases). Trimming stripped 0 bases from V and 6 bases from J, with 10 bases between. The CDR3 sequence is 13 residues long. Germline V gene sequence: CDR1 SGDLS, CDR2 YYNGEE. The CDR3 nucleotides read TGTGCCAGCAGCGTAGAGGGAGCCAGCGAGCAGTACTTC. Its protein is CASSVEGASEQYF.

CDR3 amino acids: CASSVGISGYNEQFF. The CDR3 DNA sequence: TGTGCCAGCAGCGTAGGGATTAGCGGGTACAATGAGCAGTTCTTC. The chain links TRBV9 to TRBJ2-1; 7 nucleotides match TRBD2. J gave up 4 bases and V 0 bases, and 4 bases lay outside the gene matches. This CDR3 is built from 15 residues. Germline assignment: CDR1 SGDLS and CDR2 YYNGEE.

The CDR3 protein is CASSQDADTEAFF. The CDR3 DNA reads TGCGCCAGCAGCCAAGATGCTGACACTGAAGCTTTCTTT. The V gene is TRBV4-3, the J gene TRBJ1-1; D is ambiguous. This CDR3 has 13 residues. Germline V gene data show CDR1 as LGHNA and CDR2 as YSLEER. The V end lost 0 bases, the J end lost 3 bases, and 5 bases lay between the germline ends.

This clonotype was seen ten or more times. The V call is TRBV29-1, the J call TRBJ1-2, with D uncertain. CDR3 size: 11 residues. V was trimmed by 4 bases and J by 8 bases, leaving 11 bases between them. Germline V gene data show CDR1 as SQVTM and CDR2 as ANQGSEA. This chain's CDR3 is CSVGRPSGYTF. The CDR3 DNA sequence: TGCAGCGTTGGGAGACCTAGCGGCTACACCTTC.

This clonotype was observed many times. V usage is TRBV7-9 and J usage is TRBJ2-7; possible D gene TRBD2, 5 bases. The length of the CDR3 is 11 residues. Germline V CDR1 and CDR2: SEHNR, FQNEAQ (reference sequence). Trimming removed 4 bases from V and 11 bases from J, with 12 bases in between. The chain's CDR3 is CASSSGRREYF. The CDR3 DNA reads TGTGCCAGCAGCTCCGGACGGCGGGAGTACTTC. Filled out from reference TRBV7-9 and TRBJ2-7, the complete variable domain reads DTGVSQNPRHKITKRGQNVTFRCDPISEHNRLYWYRQTLGQGPEFLTYFQNEAQLEKSRLLSDRFSAERPKGSFSTLEIQRTEQGDSAMYLCASSSGRREYFGPGTRLTVT.

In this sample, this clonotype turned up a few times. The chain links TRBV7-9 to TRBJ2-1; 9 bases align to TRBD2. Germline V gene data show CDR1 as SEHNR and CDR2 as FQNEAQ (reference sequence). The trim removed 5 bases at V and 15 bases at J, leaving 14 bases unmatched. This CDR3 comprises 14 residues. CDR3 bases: TGTGCCAGCAGCCCGGGACTAGCTTCCACCCGCGCGTTCTTC. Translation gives CASSPGLASTRAFF.

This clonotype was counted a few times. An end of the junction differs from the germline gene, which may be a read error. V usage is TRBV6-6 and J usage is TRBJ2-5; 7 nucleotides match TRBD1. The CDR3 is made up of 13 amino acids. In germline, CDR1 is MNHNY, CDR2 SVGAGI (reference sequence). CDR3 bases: TGTGCCACCAGTAAGACAGGGTTGGAGACCCAGTACTTC. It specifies CATSKTGLETQYF.

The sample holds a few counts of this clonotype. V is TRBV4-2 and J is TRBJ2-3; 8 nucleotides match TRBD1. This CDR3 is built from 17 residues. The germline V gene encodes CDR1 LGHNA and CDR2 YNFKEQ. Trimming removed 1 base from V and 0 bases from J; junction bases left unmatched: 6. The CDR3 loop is CASSQAFGQGSTDTQYF. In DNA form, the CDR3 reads TGTGCCAGCAGCCAAGCCTTTGGACAGGGTAGCACAGATACGCAGTATTTT.

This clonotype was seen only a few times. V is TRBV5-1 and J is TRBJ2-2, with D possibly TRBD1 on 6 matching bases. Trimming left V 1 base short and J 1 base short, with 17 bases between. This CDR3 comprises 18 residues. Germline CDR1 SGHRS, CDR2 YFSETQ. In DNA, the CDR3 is TGCGCCAGCAGCTTGTTACCGGGGACAATTGAGAACACCGGGGAGCTGTTTTTT. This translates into CASSLLPGTIENTGELFF.

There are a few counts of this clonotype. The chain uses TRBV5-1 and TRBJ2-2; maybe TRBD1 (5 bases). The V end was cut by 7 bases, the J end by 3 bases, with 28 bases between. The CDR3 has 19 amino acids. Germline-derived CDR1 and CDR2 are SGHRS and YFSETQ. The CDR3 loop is CASSRIERSTERDTGELFF. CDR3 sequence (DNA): TGCGCCAGCTCAAGGATAGAAAGATCGACAGAAAGGGACACCGGGGAGCTGTTTTTT.

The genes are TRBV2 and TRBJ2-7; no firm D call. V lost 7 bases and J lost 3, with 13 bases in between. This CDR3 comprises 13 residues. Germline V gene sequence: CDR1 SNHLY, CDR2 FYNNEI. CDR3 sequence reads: CASKVQDNYEQYF. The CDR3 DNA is TGTGCCAGCAAAGTTCAGGATAACTACGAGCAGTACTTC.

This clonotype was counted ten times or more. The CDR3 loop reads CASSFDYRDRSNNEQFF. The CDR3 nucleotides read TGTGCCAGCAGCTTCGACTACCGGGACAGGAGTAACAATGAGCAGTTCTTC. The chain is built from TRBV11-2 and TRBJ2-1, with TRBD1 identical over 8 bases. The J segment lost 5 bases and the V segment lost 3 bases, leaving 12 bases of the junction unmatched. Germline CDR1 SGHAT, CDR2 FQNNGV. CDR3 length: 17 residues.

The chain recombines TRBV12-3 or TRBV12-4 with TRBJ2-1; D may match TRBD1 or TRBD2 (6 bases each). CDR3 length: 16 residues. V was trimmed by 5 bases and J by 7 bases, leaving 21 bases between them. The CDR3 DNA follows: TGTGCCAGCAGTCCACTACTAGGTGGGGGGCCAAATGAGCAGTTCTTC. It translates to CASSPLLGGGPNEQFF.

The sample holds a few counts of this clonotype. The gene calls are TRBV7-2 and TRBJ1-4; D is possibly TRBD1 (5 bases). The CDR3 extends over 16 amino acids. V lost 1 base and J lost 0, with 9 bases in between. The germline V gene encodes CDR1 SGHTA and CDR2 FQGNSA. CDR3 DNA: TGTGCCAGCAGCTTAGTTGGGGACCCAACTAATGAAAAACTGTTTTTT. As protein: CASSLVGDPTNEKLFF.

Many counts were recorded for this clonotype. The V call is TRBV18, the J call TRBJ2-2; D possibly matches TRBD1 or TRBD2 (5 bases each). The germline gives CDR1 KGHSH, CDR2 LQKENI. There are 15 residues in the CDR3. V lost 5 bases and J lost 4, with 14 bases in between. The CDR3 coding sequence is TGTGCCAGCTCAGGAAGGGACGAGACCACCGGGGAGCTGTTTTTT. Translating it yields CASSGRDETTGELFF.

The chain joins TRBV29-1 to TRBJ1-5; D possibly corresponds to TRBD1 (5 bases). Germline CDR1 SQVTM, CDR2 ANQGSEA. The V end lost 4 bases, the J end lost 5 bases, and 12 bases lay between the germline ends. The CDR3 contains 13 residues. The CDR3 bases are TGCAGCGTTGTTGTAATGGGGGATCAGCCCCAGCATTTT. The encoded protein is CSVVVMGDQPQHF.

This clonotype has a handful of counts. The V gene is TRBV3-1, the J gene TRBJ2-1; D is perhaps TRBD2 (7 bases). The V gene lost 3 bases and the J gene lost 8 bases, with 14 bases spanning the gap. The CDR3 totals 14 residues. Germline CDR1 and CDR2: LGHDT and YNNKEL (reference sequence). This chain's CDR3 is CASSQGRGGYEQFF. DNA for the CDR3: TGTGCCAGCAGCCAGGGGAGGGGGGGGTATGAGCAGTTCTTC.

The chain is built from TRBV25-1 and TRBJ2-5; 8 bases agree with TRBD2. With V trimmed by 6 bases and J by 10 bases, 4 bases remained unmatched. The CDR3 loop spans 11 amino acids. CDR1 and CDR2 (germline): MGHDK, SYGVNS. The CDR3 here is CASSGGESQYF. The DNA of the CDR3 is TGTGCCAGCAGCGGGGGGGAAAGCCAGTACTTC. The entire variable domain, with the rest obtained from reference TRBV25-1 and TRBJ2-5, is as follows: EADIYQTPRYLVIGTGKKITLECSQTMGHDKMYWYQQDPGMELHLIHYSYGVNSTEKGDLSSESTVSRIRTEHFPLTLESARPSHTSQYLCASSGGESQYFGPGTRLLVL.

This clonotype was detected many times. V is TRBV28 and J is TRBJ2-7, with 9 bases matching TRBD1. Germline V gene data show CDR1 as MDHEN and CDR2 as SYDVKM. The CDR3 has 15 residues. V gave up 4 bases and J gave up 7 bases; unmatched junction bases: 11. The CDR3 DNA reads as TGTGCCAGCAGTTCCTTCACGGACAGGGGTAAGGAGCAGTACTTC. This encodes CASSSFTDRGKEQYF.

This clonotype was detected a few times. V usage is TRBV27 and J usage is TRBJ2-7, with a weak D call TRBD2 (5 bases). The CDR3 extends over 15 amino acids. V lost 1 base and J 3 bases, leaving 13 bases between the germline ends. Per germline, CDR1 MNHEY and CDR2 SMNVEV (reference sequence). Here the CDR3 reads CASSLFEGIRYEQYF. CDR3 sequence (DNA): TGTGCCAGCAGTTTATTTGAGGGTATCCGCTACGAGCAGTACTTC.